This T cell receptor (beta chain) appears in the sequencing data of a study of shared clonotypes between healthy human individuals. Sequencing used immunoSEQ multiplex PCR; TCRdb keeps in-frame clones, though not all of them. The sample has about 2.3 million clones; more than 85% are singletons. This clone appeared a single time. Germline V gives CDR1 SGHTS, CDR2 YDEGEE. J lost 7 bases, V lost 4 bases, and 5 bases had no gene match. The CDR3 runs 15 residues. The clonotype originates from a man younger than 35 in good health. Some clones in this sample may be carry-over from other donors' samples. The rearrangement joins TRBV5-8 to TRBJ2-2; 12 nucleotides align to TRBD2. Sequencing input: naive CD4+ T cells from PBMCs. The subset was: CD45RA+ positively selected. CDR3 bases: TGTGCCAGCAGCCGGACTAGCGGGAACGTCGGGGAGCTGTTTTTT. Its translation is CASSRTSGNVGELFF.